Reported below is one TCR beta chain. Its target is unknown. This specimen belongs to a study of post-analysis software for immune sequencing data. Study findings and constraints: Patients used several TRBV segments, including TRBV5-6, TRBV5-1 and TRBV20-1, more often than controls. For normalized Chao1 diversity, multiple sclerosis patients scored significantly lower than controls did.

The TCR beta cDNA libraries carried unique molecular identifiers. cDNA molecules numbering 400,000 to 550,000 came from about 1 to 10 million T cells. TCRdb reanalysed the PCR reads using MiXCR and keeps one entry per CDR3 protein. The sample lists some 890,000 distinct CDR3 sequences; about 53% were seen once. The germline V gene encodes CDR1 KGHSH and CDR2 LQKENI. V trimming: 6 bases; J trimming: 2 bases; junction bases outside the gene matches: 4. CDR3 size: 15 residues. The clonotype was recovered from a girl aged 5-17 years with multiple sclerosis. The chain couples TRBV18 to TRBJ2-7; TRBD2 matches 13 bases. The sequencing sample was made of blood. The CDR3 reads CASSSTSGRAYEQYF. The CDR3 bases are TGTGCCAGCTCGTCAACTAGCGGGAGGGCCTACGAGCAGTACTTC.